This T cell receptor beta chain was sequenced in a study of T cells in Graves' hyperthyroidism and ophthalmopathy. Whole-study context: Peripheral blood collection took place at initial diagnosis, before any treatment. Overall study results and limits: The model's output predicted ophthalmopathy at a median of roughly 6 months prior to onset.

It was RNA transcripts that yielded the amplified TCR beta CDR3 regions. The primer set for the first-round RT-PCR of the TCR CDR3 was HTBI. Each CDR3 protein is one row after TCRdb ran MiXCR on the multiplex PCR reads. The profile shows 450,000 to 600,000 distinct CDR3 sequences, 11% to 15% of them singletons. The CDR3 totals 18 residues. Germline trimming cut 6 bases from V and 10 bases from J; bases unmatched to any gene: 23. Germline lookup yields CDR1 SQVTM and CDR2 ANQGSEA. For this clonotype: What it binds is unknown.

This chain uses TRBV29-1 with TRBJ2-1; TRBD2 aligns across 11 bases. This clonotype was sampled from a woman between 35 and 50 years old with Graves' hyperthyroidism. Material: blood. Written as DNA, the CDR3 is TGCAGCGTCACCGGGACTAGCGGAGCGACCTTGAGAATAGGGGAGCAGTTCTTC. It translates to CSVTGTSGATLRIGEQFF.